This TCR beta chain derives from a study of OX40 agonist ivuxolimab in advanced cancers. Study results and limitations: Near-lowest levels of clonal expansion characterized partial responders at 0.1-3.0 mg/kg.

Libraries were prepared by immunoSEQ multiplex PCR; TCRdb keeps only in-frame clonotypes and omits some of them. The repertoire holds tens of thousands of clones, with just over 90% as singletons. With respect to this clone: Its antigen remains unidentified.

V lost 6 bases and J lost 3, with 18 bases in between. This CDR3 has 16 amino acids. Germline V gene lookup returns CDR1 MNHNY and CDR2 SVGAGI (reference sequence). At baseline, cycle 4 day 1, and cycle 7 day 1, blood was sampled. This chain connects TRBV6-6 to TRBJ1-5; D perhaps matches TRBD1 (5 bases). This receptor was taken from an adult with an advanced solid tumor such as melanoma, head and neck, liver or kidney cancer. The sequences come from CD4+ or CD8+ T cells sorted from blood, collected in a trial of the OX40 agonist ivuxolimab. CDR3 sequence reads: CASSVRGQAANQPQHF. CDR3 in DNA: TGTGCCAGCAGCGTGAGGGGTCAGGCGGCCAATCAGCCCCAGCATTTT.